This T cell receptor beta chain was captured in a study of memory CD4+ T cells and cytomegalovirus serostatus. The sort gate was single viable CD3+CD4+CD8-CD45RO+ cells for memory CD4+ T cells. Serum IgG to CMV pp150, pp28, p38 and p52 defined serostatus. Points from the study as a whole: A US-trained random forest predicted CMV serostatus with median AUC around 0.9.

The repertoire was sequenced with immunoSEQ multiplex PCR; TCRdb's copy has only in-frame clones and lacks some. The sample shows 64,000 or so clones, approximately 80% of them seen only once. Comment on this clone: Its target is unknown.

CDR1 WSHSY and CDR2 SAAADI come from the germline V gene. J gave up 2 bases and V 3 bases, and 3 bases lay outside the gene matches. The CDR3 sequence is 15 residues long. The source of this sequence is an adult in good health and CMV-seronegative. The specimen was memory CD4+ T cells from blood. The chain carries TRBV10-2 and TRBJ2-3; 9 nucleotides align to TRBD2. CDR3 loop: CASSDGGGVTDTQYF. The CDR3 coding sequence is TGCGCCAGCAGTGACGGCGGGGGGGTCACAGATACGCAGTATTTT.